Following are 25 T cell receptor beta chains from one sample sequenced in a study of shared clonotypes between healthy human individuals. Assay: immunoSEQ multiplex PCR; the TCRdb copy retains only in-frame clones and omits some. The data hold under 1,100,000 clones, with about 75% observed a single time. Sample: memory CD4+ T cells sorted from blood. As to subset: CD45RA-negative fraction. The receptors come from a man between 18 and 35 years old in good health.

To note about this clone: Given a far larger clone just one base away, this is likely a sequencing read error. The chain employs TRBV5-6 and TRBJ2-3, with a possible D match to TRBD2 (7 bases). Germline CDR1 SGHDT, CDR2 YYEEEE. The CDR3 runs to 14 residues. V lost 2 bases and J 4 bases, leaving 11 bases between the germline ends. The CDR3 nucleotides are TGTGCCAGCAGCTTAGTCGGGGGGCCAGATACGCAGTATTTT. Protein sequence: CASSLVGGPDTQYF.

The chain recombines TRBV6-5 with TRBJ1-5, with unresolved D. The CDR3 runs 15 residues. V was trimmed by 7 bases and J by 0 bases, leaving 13 bases between them. Germline V gives CDR1 MNHEY, CDR2 SVGAGI. In DNA, the CDR3 is TGTGCCAGCAAAGTAGGCGGATATAGCAATCAGCCCCAGCATTTT. Its protein product is CASKVGGYSNQPQHF.

The chain employs TRBV12-5 and TRBJ1-2; D unclear. This CDR3 comprises 13 residues. Trimming pared 1 base from V and 4 bases from J, leaving 7 bases between. CDR1 is LGHNT and CDR2 is FRNRAP in the germline V gene. The CDR3 is CASGLDVGYGYTF. For the CDR3, the DNA is TGTGCTAGTGGTTTGGATGTGGGCTATGGCTACACCTTC.

This clone appeared many times. The V gene is TRBV28, the J gene TRBJ1-2; D is unresolved. The germline V gene encodes CDR1 MDHEN and CDR2 SYDVKM. V was pared by 6 bases and J by 2 bases, with 16 bases between. This CDR3 has 15 residues. Here the CDR3 reads CASSSVGVGNYGYTF. CDR3 nucleotide sequence: TGTGCCAGCAGCTCCGTCGGGGTAGGGAACTATGGCTACACCTTC.

The gene calls are TRBV7-2 and TRBJ2-6, with unresolved D. V lost 1 base and J lost 0, with 10 bases in between. The germline gives CDR1 SGHTA, CDR2 FQGNSA. This CDR3 contains 17 residues. CDR3 sequence reads: CASSLVGRSSGANVLTF. CDR3 DNA: TGTGCCAGCAGCTTAGTAGGACGGAGCTCTGGGGCCAACGTCCTGACTTTC.

This clone has a single count. The J gene is TRBJ1-2, the V gene TRBV28; D remains ambiguous. Germline V gene data show CDR1 as MDHEN and CDR2 as SYDVKM. This CDR3 comprises 15 residues. V was shortened by 2 bases and J by 2 bases, with 12 bases between the two germline ends. DNA of the CDR3: TGTGCCAGCAGTTTACAAGCGACGGCGAACTATGGCTACACCTTC. Translated: CASSLQATANYGYTF.

V is TRBV29-1 and J is TRBJ1-1, with unresolved D. Between the trimmed V and J ends, which lost 1 base and 0 bases, there was a span of 12 bases. CDR3 length: 15 amino acids. Germline V gene data show CDR1 as SQVTM and CDR2 as ANQGSEA. The CDR3 DNA follows: TGCAGCGTTGAAGTGGCGGGGATCATGAACACTGAAGCTTTCTTT. Protein: CSVEVAGIMNTEAFF.

The chain uses TRBV7-9 and TRBJ1-2; D call uncertain. Trimming took off 4 bases at V and 4 bases at J, with 13 bases between the two ends. The CDR3 has 14 amino acids. Per germline, CDR1 SEHNR and CDR2 FQNEAQ (reference sequence). CDR3 DNA sequence: TGTGCCAGCAGCTCCTTGACGGAAGCCTATGGCTACACCTTC. This sequence encodes CASSSLTEAYGYTF.

The chain employs TRBV5-1 and TRBJ2-5; TRBD2 aligns across 9 bases. Germline lookup yields CDR1 SGHRS and CDR2 YFSETQ. Losses at the gene ends were 3 bases for V and 4 bases for J; bases not matched to a gene: 13. The CDR3 totals 17 residues. The CDR3 reads CASSSPRPGGRGETQYF. The CDR3 bases are TGCGCCAGCAGCTCTCCCCGGCCCGGCGGGAGGGGAGAGACCCAGTACTTC.

This chain joins TRBV5-6 and TRBJ2-7, with 7 positions matching TRBD1. The CDR3 has 14 residues. J gave up 5 bases and V 2 bases, and 7 bases lay outside the gene matches. In germline, CDR1 is SGHDT, CDR2 YYEEEE. CDR3 nucleotide sequence: TGTGCCAGCAGCTTCCAAGACAGGGTCCACGAGCAGTACTTC. Encoded protein: CASSFQDRVHEQYF.

A note on this clone: At one boundary the junction diverges from the germline segment, which might be a read error. This rearrangement joins TRBV7-7 to TRBJ2-7; TRBD2 is a possible D gene (6 bases). This CDR3 has 15 residues. In germline, CDR1 is SSHAT, CDR2 FNYEAQ (reference sequence). CDR3 coding DNA: TGTGCTAGCAGCTTAGTCTTTGGTGCGGGGTACGAGCAGTACTTC. Translating it yields CASSLVFGAGYEQYF. Using reference TRBV7-7 and TRBJ2-7 for the parts outside the CDR3, the full variable domain is GAGVSQSPRYKVTKRGQDVTLRCDPISSHATLYWYQQALGQGPEFLTYFNYEAQPDKSGLPSDRFSAERPEGSISTLTIQRTEQRDSAMYRCASSLVFGAGYEQYFGPGTRLTVT.

The CDR3 protein is CASSREGPQRNTGELFF. The CDR3 nucleotides are TGTGCCAGCAGCCGAGAGGGGCCACAGAGGAACACCGGGGAGCTGTTTTTT. The chain has TRBV5-4 and TRBJ2-2; D may match TRBD1 or TRBD2 (5 bases each). The ends were cut back, 4 bases at V and 1 base at J, with 17 bases in the middle. The CDR3 is made up of 17 amino acids. The germline CDR1 and CDR2 sequences are SGHNT and YYREEE (reference sequence).

The chain couples TRBV4-2 to TRBJ2-3; weak D call: TRBD2 (6 bases). Trimming shortened V by 6 bases and J by 2 bases, and 18 bases separated the two germline ends. CDR1 LGHNA and CDR2 YNFKEQ come from the germline V gene. The CDR3 totals 16 residues. DNA for the CDR3: TGTGCCAGCAGTCGAACGATGGGGGGTATCACAGATACGCAGTATTTT. It is translated as CASSRTMGGITDTQYF.

The chain uses TRBV19 and TRBJ1-4; D possibly corresponds to TRBD1 (5 bases). Per the germline V gene, CDR1 is LNHDA and CDR2 is SQIVND (reference sequence). This CDR3 has 15 residues. V lost 6 bases to trimming and J lost 7 bases, with 18 bases between them. Here the CDR3 reads CASSAGTENFEKLFF. In DNA, the CDR3 is TGTGCCAGTAGCGCCGGGACCGAAAATTTTGAAAAACTGTTTTTT.

The chain joins TRBV19 to TRBJ1-4; 9 nucleotides line up with TRBD1. Trimming at V came to 6 bases and at J to 7 bases, leaving 12 bases not matched to a gene. CDR1 and CDR2 from the germline V gene are LNHDA and SQIVND (reference sequence). CDR3 length: 16 amino acids. In DNA form, the CDR3 reads TGTGCCAGTAGGGGACAGGGCAATATTCCTGGTGAAAAACTGTTTTTT. Protein sequence: CASRGQGNIPGEKLFF.

The rearrangement uses TRBV30 and TRBJ1-1; D remains ambiguous. Trimming cost V 3 bases and J 4 bases, with 6 bases left between them. The CDR3 runs 11 residues. Per germline, CDR1 GTSNPN and CDR2 SVGIG (reference sequence). CDR3 nucleotides: TGTGCCTGGAGAATGGGCACTGAAGCTTTCTTT. Amino acids: CAWRMGTEAFF.

CDR3 sequence (DNA): TGTGCCTGGAGTGTTCCGGGACCGAATGAAAAACTGTTTTTT. This codes for CAWSVPGPNEKLFF. This chain joins TRBV30 and TRBJ1-4, with D tentatively TRBD1 (5 bases). Germline CDR1 GTSNPN, CDR2 SVGIG (reference sequence). Between the trimmed V and J ends, which lost 0 bases and 5 bases, there was a span of 10 bases. The CDR3 contains 14 residues.

A single count supports this clone. The chain carries TRBV5-1 and TRBJ2-7, with D perhaps TRBD1 (6 bases). The CDR3 is 13 amino acids. Per the germline V gene, CDR1 is SGHRS and CDR2 is YFSETQ. Trimming removed 4 bases from V and 1 base from J, with 9 bases in between. The CDR3 reads CASSPQGSYEQYF. In DNA, the CDR3 is TGCGCCAGCAGCCCGCAGGGGTCCTACGAGCAGTACTTC.

This clone occurred a few times. CDR3 nucleotides: TGTGCCTGGAGTGTAGGTACTAGCGGGGGGTTGGATACGCAGTATTTT. Its protein is CAWSVGTSGGLDTQYF. This chain connects TRBV30 to TRBJ2-3, with 12 bases lining up with TRBD2. The CDR3 consists of 16 residues. The germline gives CDR1 GTSNPN, CDR2 SVGIG (reference sequence). V trimming: 0 bases; J trimming: 6 bases; junction bases outside the gene matches: 7.

This clone turned up a few times. A much larger clone is a single base away; this may be a read error. At the DNA level, this CDR3 is encoded by other sequences in the same sample as well. This chain joins TRBV5-1 and TRBJ1-1; D gene unclear. The CDR3 extends over 12 amino acids. V lost 0 bases and J lost 0, with 0 bases in between. Per the germline V gene, CDR1 is SGHRS and CDR2 is YFSETQ. The CDR3 coding sequence is TGCGCCAGCAGCTTGGTGAACACTGAAGCTTTCTTT. It specifies CASSLVNTEAFF.

The chain is built from TRBV28 and TRBJ2-2, with D perhaps TRBD1 or TRBD2 (5 bases each). Trimming stripped 3 bases from V and 4 bases from J, with 12 bases between. This CDR3 contains 15 residues. Germline assignment: CDR1 MDHEN and CDR2 SYDVKM. Here the CDR3 reads CASSLSLGGTGELFF. CDR3 DNA: TGTGCCAGCAGTTTGTCCCTTGGGGGCACCGGGGAGCTGTTTTTT.

This chain joins TRBV10-3 and TRBJ2-2; TRBD1 matches at 10 bases. V lost 11 bases to trimming and J lost 5 bases; unmatched junction nucleotides: 11. This CDR3 has 15 residues. CDR1 and CDR2 from the germline V gene are ENHRY and SYGVKD. The CDR3 loop is CAARPGQGLTGELFF. The CDR3, as DNA: TGTGCCGCTCGGCCGGGACAGGGGTTAACCGGGGAGCTGTTTTTT.

The gene calls are TRBV10-3 and TRBJ2-4; either TRBD1 or TRBD2 may fit D (6 bases each). Deletions cut 4 bases from V and 9 bases from J, with 16 bases between. The CDR3 has 14 amino acids. Germline lookup yields CDR1 ENHRY and CDR2 SYGVKD. CDR3 residues: CAISGQEVGGIQYF. CDR3 coding DNA: TGTGCCATCAGTGGACAGGAGGTGGGGGGCATTCAGTACTTC.

The chain employs TRBV19 and TRBJ1-1; perhaps TRBD1 as D (6 bases). The length of the CDR3 is 17 residues. Deletions cut 9 bases from V and 0 bases from J, with 23 bases between. Germline assignment: CDR1 LNHDA and CDR2 SQIVND (reference sequence). CDR3 sequence: CASRKGDKGIMNTEAFF. The CDR3 DNA sequence: TGTGCCAGCCGAAAGGGGGACAAAGGAATTATGAACACTGAAGCTTTCTTT.

This rearrangement joins TRBV7-6 to TRBJ1-1; 9 bases map to TRBD1. The CDR3 runs to 13 residues. Germline assignment: CDR1 SGHVS and CDR2 FNYEAQ. J gave up 7 bases and V 5 bases, and 5 bases lay outside the gene matches. The CDR3 coding sequence is TGTGCCAGCAGCCCACAGGGGGCGGGTGAAGCTTTCTTT. Amino acids: CASSPQGAGEAFF. Filled out from reference TRBV7-6 and TRBJ1-1, the complete variable domain reads GAGVSQSPRYKVTKRGQDVALRCDPISGHVSLYWYRQALGQGPEFLTYFNYEAQQDKSGLPNDRFSAERPEGSISTLTIQRTEQRDSAMYRCASSPQGAGEAFFGQGTRLTVV.